This TCR beta chain was captured in a study of blood T cell repertoires in COVID-19. For this clone: Within the sample, other DNA sequences also encode this same CDR3.

Using immunoSEQ multiplex PCR, the repertoire was profiled, and TCRdb retains in-frame clones only, with some absent. The table lists about 170,000 clones, around 88% of them singletons. The sequence was collected from a woman between 70 and 85 years old who had recovered from COVID-19. Sequencing input: peripheral blood.

CDR3 nucleotide sequence: TGTGCCAGCAGGGGAGCGGGAGGGGGTGCCGGGGAGCTGTTTTTT. This translates into CASRGAGGGAGELFF. The chain is built from TRBV6-5 and TRBJ2-2; 10 positions match TRBD2. This CDR3 is built from 15 residues. With 6 bases clipped from V and 6 bases from J, the junction kept 7 bases outside the gene matches. CDR1 is MNHEY and CDR2 is SVGAGI in the germline V gene.